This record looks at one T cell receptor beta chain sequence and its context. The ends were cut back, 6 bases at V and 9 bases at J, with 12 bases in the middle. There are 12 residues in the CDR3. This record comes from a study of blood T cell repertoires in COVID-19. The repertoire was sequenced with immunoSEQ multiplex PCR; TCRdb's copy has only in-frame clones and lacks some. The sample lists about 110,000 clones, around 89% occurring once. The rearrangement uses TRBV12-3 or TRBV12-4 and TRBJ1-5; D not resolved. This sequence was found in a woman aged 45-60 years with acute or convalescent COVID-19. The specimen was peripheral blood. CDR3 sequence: CASRQHSGPQHF. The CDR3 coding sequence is TGTGCCAGCAGGCAACACAGTGGGCCCCAGCATTTT.